The 18 T cell receptor beta chains given below trace back to one sample, sequenced in a study of identical twins. TCRdb re-analysed the 5' RACE reads in MiXCR, keeping a single row per CDR3 protein. The data contain about 210,000 distinct CDR3 sequences, around 10% of them singletons. Sequenced input: memory (CD45RO+) T cells sorted from blood. The receptor source for this set is a young woman in good health.

The table lists this clonotype with a few counts. V is TRBV29-1 and J is TRBJ2-1, with D hard to call. The germline CDR1 and CDR2 sequences are SQVTM and ANQGSEA. Deletions cut 6 bases from V and 10 bases from J, with 10 bases between. This CDR3 spans 10 amino acids. CDR3 in DNA: TGCAGCGTCTTAACGAGCGAGCAGTTCTTC. The encoded protein is CSVLTSEQFF.

The chain employs TRBV30 and TRBJ2-2, with D possibly being TRBD1 (6 bases). Germline CDR1 GTSNPN, CDR2 SVGIG (reference sequence). The CDR3 extends over 14 amino acids. Between the trimmed V and J ends, which lost 2 bases and 0 bases, there was a span of 7 bases. In DNA, the CDR3 is TGTGCCTGGAGTAACAGGGCGAACACCGGGGAGCTGTTTTTT. Protein sequence: CAWSNRANTGELFF.

The chain carries TRBV5-1 and TRBJ2-7, with TRBD2 identical over 8 bases. J lost 2 bases, V lost 0 bases, and 10 bases had no gene match. The CDR3 covers 17 residues. Germline CDR1 and CDR2: SGHRS and YFSETQ. For the CDR3, the DNA is TGCGCCAGCAGCTTGGCCGGTGGCGGGAGGTCCCCCTACGAGCAGTACTTC. This sequence encodes CASSLAGGGRSPYEQYF.

This clonotype was recorded at least ten times. This chain connects TRBV4-3 to TRBJ2-6; D may match TRBD1 or TRBD2 (5 bases each). Trimming stripped 0 bases from V and 2 bases from J, with 8 bases between. CDR1 and CDR2 from the germline V gene are LGHNA and YSLEER. There are 16 residues in the CDR3. The CDR3 region has the DNA TGCGCCAGCAGCCAAGATGGGGGTACTGGGGCCAACGTCCTGACTTTC. It specifies CASSQDGGTGANVLTF.

This rearrangement joins TRBV20-1 to TRBJ2-5, with TRBD2 as a possible D gene (5 bases). Germline CDR1 reads DFQATT; CDR2 reads SNEGSKA (reference sequence). V was shortened by 5 bases and J by 5 bases, with 12 bases between the two germline ends. This CDR3 region has 12 residues. CDR3 protein: CSALFTRETQYF. The CDR3, as DNA: TGCAGTGCTCTCTTCACTAGGGAGACCCAGTACTTC.

There are a few counts of this clonotype. The CDR3 coding sequence is TGCAGTGCCACAGGGTTTGCGGAGACCCAGTACTTC. Translated: CSATGFAETQYF. This rearrangement joins TRBV20-1 to TRBJ2-5; the D gene is possibly TRBD1 (6 bases). The CDR3 loop spans 12 amino acids. Germline lookup yields CDR1 DFQATT and CDR2 SNEGSKA (reference sequence). The V gene lost 6 bases and the J gene lost 5 bases, with 13 bases spanning the gap.

CDR3 nucleotide sequence: TGTGCCAGCAGCTTAGGGCTAGCCGGGGAGCTGTTTTTT. It yields the protein CASSLGLAGELFF. The gene calls are TRBV7-2 and TRBJ2-2; D gene ambiguous. Looked up from germline, CDR1 is SGHTA and CDR2 is FQGNSA. The CDR3 runs 13 residues. V gave up 1 base and J gave up 6 bases, with 6 bases separating them. The full variable domain, with the rest looked up from reference TRBV7-2 and TRBJ2-2, is GAGVSQSPSNKVTEKGKDVELRCDPISGHTALYWYRQSLGQGLEFLIYFQGNSAPDKSGLPSDRFSAERTGGSVSTLTIQRTQQEDSAVYLCASSLGLAGELFFGEGSRLTVL.

The gene calls are TRBV5-4 and TRBJ2-5, with D possibly TRBD1 on 5 matching bases. Germline V gives CDR1 SGHNT, CDR2 YYREEE (reference sequence). The CDR3 runs to 13 residues. Trimming left V 1 base short and J 4 bases short, with 8 bases between. CDR3 protein: CASSLRGPETQYF. The CDR3 coding sequence is TGTGCCAGCAGCTTGAGGGGTCCAGAGACCCAGTACTTC.

The chain employs TRBV5-1 and TRBJ1-2; 9 nucleotides line up with TRBD1. This CDR3 comprises 14 residues. CDR1 is SGHRS and CDR2 is YFSETQ in the germline V gene. J was trimmed by 5 bases and V by 4 bases; bases with no gene match: 6. The CDR3 spells CASSPLTGGYGYTF. CDR3 in DNA: TGCGCCAGCAGCCCCCTGACAGGGGGGTATGGCTACACCTTC. Looking up the rest from reference TRBV5-1 and TRBJ1-2 gives the full variable domain: KAGVTQTPRYLIKTRGQQVTLSCSPISGHRSVSWYQQTPGQGLQFLFEYFSETQRNKGNFPGRFSGRQFSNSRSEMNVSTLELGDSALYLCASSPLTGGYGYTFGSGTRLTVV.

This clonotype was seen ten or more times. The chain links TRBV20-1 to TRBJ1-3; D ambiguous. Germline V gene sequence: CDR1 DFQATT, CDR2 SNEGSKA (reference sequence). V was clipped by 0 bases and J by 1 base, with 13 bases between them. This CDR3 comprises 16 residues. The CDR3 DNA reads as TGCAGTGCTAGAGATCGCCGTAGGGCTTCTGGAAACACCATATATTTT. It yields the protein CSARDRRRASGNTIYF.

This rearrangement joins TRBV10-3 to TRBJ2-2; 9 positions match TRBD2. The V gene's germline CDR1 is ENHRY and CDR2 SYGVKD. This CDR3 is 17 amino acids long. After removal of 4 bases from V and 0 bases from J, the junction contained 6 bases not matched to a gene. In DNA form, the CDR3 reads TGTGCCATCAGTGGGAGGACTAGCGTGTCGAACACCGGGGAGCTGTTTTTT. The encoded protein is CAISGRTSVSNTGELFF.

This clonotype has a handful of counts. The chain couples TRBV6-2 or TRBV6-3 to TRBJ2-1, with 13 positions matching TRBD2. CDR3 length: 15 amino acids. The V segment lost 6 bases and the J segment 7 bases; nucleotides outside the gene matches: 6. Per the germline V gene, CDR1 is MNHEY and CDR2 is SVGEGT. CDR3 nucleotides: TGTGCCAGCAGCGGGACTAGCGGGGTCAAAAATGAGCAGTTCTTC. Translated: CASSGTSGVKNEQFF.

This clonotype was recorded a few times. This chain links TRBV20-1 with TRBJ1-1; 8 nucleotides line up with TRBD1. Germline CDR1 DFQATT, CDR2 SNEGSKA (reference sequence). The CDR3 sequence is 15 residues long. J gave up 4 bases and V 3 bases, and 10 bases lay outside the gene matches. As DNA, the CDR3 is TGCAGTGCTAGGACAGGGGATGCCGGTATCACTGAAGCTTTCTTT. Amino acid sequence: CSARTGDAGITEAFF.

The chain is built from TRBV5-6 and TRBJ2-6, with D uncertain. The CDR3 sequence is 16 residues long. V dropped 6 bases and J dropped 2 bases, with 15 bases sitting between them. Germline V gene sequence: CDR1 SGHDT, CDR2 YYEEEE. In nucleotides, the CDR3 is TGTGCCAGCACCGGTATGACCGTCGCTGGGGCCAACGTCCTGACTTTC. Its translation: CASTGMTVAGANVLTF.

At least ten counts were recorded for this clonotype. This chain joins TRBV15 and TRBJ2-5; D is perhaps TRBD2 (5 bases). Germline V gene lookup returns CDR1 LNHNV and CDR2 YYDKDF (reference sequence). V dropped 0 bases and J dropped 1 base, with 9 bases sitting between them. The CDR3 consists of 15 residues. CDR3 residues: CATSRDPSGQETQYF. The CDR3 region has the DNA TGTGCCACCAGCAGAGATCCCAGCGGCCAAGAGACCCAGTACTTC.

The table lists this clonotype with a few counts. The CDR3 bases are TGTGCCAGTAAGACGGACTATAATTCACCCCTCCACTTT. Protein sequence: CASKTDYNSPLHF. V usage is TRBV19 and J usage is TRBJ1-6; D gene unclear. The CDR3 length is 13 residues. Germline lookup yields CDR1 LNHDA and CDR2 SQIVND (reference sequence). V lost 7 bases and J 3 bases, leaving 7 bases between the germline ends.

This clonotype has just a few counts. J is TRBJ2-1 and V is TRBV12-3 or TRBV12-4; 8 bases are a match to TRBD1. CDR3 length equals 15 residues. V trimming: 5 bases; J trimming: 12 bases; junction bases outside the gene matches: 15. The CDR3 DNA reads as TGTGCCAGCAGTCGACCCACCGGGACAGGTGATTGGCAGTTCTTC. This encodes CASSRPTGTGDWQFF.

This clonotype occurred a few times. The chain links TRBV7-8 to TRBJ2-7, with D uncertain. Germline CDR1 SGHVS, CDR2 FQNEAQ. V shed 3 bases and J shed 3 bases, with 9 bases lying between them. CDR3 size: 13 residues. The CDR3 here is CASSFGRYYEQYF. CDR3 in DNA: TGTGCCAGCAGCTTTGGGCGGTACTACGAGCAGTACTTC. Full variable domain (missing parts from reference TRBV7-8 and TRBJ2-7): GAGVSQSPRYKVAKRGQDVALRCDPISGHVSLFWYQQALGQGPEFLTYFQNEAQLDKSGLPSDRFFAERPEGSVSTLKIQRTQQEDSAVYLCASSFGRYYEQYFGPGTRLTVT.